This T cell receptor (beta chain) was sequenced for a study of human T cells and chemical hapten exposure. Study-level results: Because all patients had alopecia, their immune responses might differ from healthy ones.

The time point: patch test 1, 2 weeks after DPC sensitization. The sample's treatment: therapeutic diphenylcyclopropenone sensitization with weekly scalp DPC. From germline, CDR1 is SGHDT and CDR2 YYEEEE. V lost 3 bases, J lost 1 base, and 7 bases stayed unmatched. The CDR3 has 18 residues. Using its own MiXCR run on the RACE reads, TCRdb lists one record per CDR3 protein. The sample has approximately 100,000 distinct CDR3 sequences, approximately 10% seen once. The table lists this clonotype with a few counts. As yet, its antigen is unknown. This specimen was whole blood, taken in connection with sensitization to the hapten diphenylcyclopropenone (DPC). The chain employs TRBV5-6 and TRBJ2-3, with 14 bases fitting TRBD2. The TCR sequence derives from a woman aged 40 to 50 with alopecia areata. Some clones in this sample may be carry-over from other donors' samples. Here the CDR3 DNA reads TGTGCCAGCAGCTCAACGGGGACTAGCGGGGGACGCACAGATACGCAGTATTTT. Its translation is CASSSTGTSGGRTDTQYF.